These T cell receptor beta chains were read from a single sample in a study of shared clonotypes between healthy human individuals. Sequenced by immunoSEQ multiplex PCR; TCRdb stores in-frame clones only, minus some. The sample lists roughly 2.4 million clones, under 97% occurring once. Sequencing used naive CD4+ T cells sorted from blood. These receptors all stem from a man aged 18 to 29 in good health. Each CDR3 is given with its conserved first and last residue. Each record gives: V gene, clone size, J gene, D gene, CDR3 DNA, CDR3 protein. The D gene is left open where the match is weak. Not all rows give a size; the values are once, few, many and, for expanded clones, a class.

TRBV11-2,-,TRBJ1-3,-,TGTGCCAGCAGCTTAGGGGCAGGGAGAAACACCATATATTTT,CASSLGAGRNTIYF
TRBV2,-,TRBJ2-1,TRBD1,TGTGCCAGCAGTAGAGACAGGGGGTCCTACAATGAGCAGTTCTTC,CASSRDRGSYNEQFF
TRBV27,-,TRBJ2-1,-,TGTGCCAGCTCCCGGGCGGGGCCCTACAATGAGCAGTTCTTC,CASSRAGPYNEQFF
TRBV15,-,TRBJ1-1,TRBD1,TGTGCCACCAGTAGGACAGGGGGTGTACCTGAAGCTTTCTTT,CATSRTGGVPEAFF
TRBV6-6,-,TRBJ2-7,-,TGTGCCAGCTTTGAAACGGGGGGCCAGCGCTACGAGCAGTACTTC,CASFETGGQRYEQYF
TRBV6-5,-,TRBJ1-3,-,TGTGCCAGCAGCAGGGGCCAGGGAACTGGAAACACCATATATTTT,CASSRGQGTGNTIYF
TRBV28,-,TRBJ1-2,TRBD1,TGTGCCAGCAGTTACGGGACAGGGCTTACCTATGGCTACACCTTC,CASSYGTGLTYGYTF
TRBV21-1,-,TRBJ2-7,-,TGTGCCAGCAGCAAAGAGACGACTACATCCTACGAGCAGTACTTC,CASSKETTTSYEQYF
TRBV5-1,-,TRBJ2-5,TRBD1,TGCGCCAGCAGCTATAGGACAGGGGGTCAAGAGACCCAGTACTTC,CASSYRTGGQETQYF
TRBV19,-,TRBJ1-5,-,TGTGCCAGTAGTATCGGCTACAACGATCAGCCCCAGCATTTT,CASSIGYNDQPQHF
TRBV19,-,TRBJ2-3,TRBD2,TGTGCCAGTAGTACGACTAGCGGAAGCACAGATACGCAGTATTTT,CASSTTSGSTDTQYF
TRBV6-1,-,TRBJ1-1,-,TGTGCCAGCAGTGTCCTCCCAGGGAGCTTGAACACTGAAGCTTTCTTT,CASSVLPGSLNTEAFF
TRBV7-2,-,TRBJ2-7,-,TGTGCCAGCAGCTTAGAAACTTTGAGGTTGGCGCAGTACTTC,CASSLETLRLAQYF
TRBV25-1,-,TRBJ2-3,TRBD2,TGTGCCAGCAGTCCTTCAGCGGGGGGCCGCACAGATACGCAGTATTTT,CASSPSAGGRTDTQYF
TRBV25-1,-,TRBJ2-3,-,TGTGCCAGCAGGGTGGACAGTATTTGGGGGGGCCTAGGTACGCAGTATTTT,CASRVDSIWGGLGTQYF
TRBV5-1,-,TRBJ2-1,-,TGCGCCAGCAGCCGGTGGGACCGGGCGGATGAGCAGTTCTTC,CASSRWDRADEQFF
TRBV30,-,TRBJ2-7,-,TGTGCCTGGAGTGTACAATTAGCTTACGAGCAGTACTTC,CAWSVQLAYEQYF
TRBV6-5,-,TRBJ2-7,TRBD2,TGTGCCAGCAGTTCCCTGGGGAGCGGGAGTTACGAGCAGTACTTC,CASSSLGSGSYEQYF
TRBV7-9,-,TRBJ1-4,-,TGTGCCGGCTCCGATGAGGCTAATGAAAAACTGTTTTTT,CAGSDEANEKLFF
TRBV5-6,-,TRBJ1-3,-,TGTGCCAGCAGCTTAACCCCCAGTGGGGGTTTAGGAAACACCATATATTTT,CASSLTPSGGLGNTIYF
TRBV9,-,TRBJ1-1,-,TGTGCCAGCAGCCCGGGACTCAACACTGAAGCTTTCTTT,CASSPGLNTEAFF
TRBV7-3,-,TRBJ2-3,TRBD1,TGTGCCAGCAGCGAACAGGGGGCTTACACAGATACGCAGTATTTT,CASSEQGAYTDTQYF
TRBV6-5,-,TRBJ2-3,TRBD2,TGTGCCAGCAGTTACGGCGGGGGACGTACAGATACGCAGTATTTT,CASSYGGGRTDTQYF
TRBV6-5,-,TRBJ1-2,-,TGTGCCAGCAGTTACTCTCGGGAAGTTAACTATGGCTACACCTTC,CASSYSREVNYGYTF
TRBV30,-,TRBJ1-5,TRBD1,TGTGCCTGGAGTAGGAACAGGGGGAATCAGCCCCAGCATTTT,CAWSRNRGNQPQHF
TRBV25-1,-,TRBJ1-1,-,TGTGCCAGCAGTGATGGGACAAATAACACTGAAGCTTTCTTT,CASSDGTNNTEAFF
TRBV5-4,once,TRBJ2-7,-,TGTGCCAGCAGTTCCTCTCGGAATCGGGGGAACGAGCAGTACTTC,CASSSSRNRGNEQYF
TRBV7-9,-,TRBJ2-3,-,TGTGCCAGCAGCCTTATGGATACGCAGTATTTT,CASSLMDTQYF
TRBV4-3,-,TRBJ2-7,-,TGCGCCAGCAGCCAAGATCTTTGGACAGTGGCATACGAGCAGTACTTC,CASSQDLWTVAYEQYF
TRBV7-9,-,TRBJ2-2,-,TGTGCCAGCAAATCAGGGGTTTCCGCAAACACCGGGGAGCTGTTTTTT,CASKSGVSANTGELFF